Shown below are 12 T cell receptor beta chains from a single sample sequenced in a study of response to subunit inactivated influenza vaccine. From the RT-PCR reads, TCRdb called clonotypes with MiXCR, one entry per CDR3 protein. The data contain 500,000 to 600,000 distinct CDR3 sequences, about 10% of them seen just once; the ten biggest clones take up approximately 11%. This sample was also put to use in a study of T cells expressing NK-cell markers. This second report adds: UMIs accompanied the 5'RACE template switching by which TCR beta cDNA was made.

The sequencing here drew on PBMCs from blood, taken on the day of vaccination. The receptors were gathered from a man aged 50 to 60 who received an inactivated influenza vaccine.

This CDR3 is CASSHGTGSTDTQYF. As DNA, the CDR3 is TGCGCCAGCAGCCATGGGACGGGTAGCACAGATACGCAGTATTTT. The V and J genes are TRBV4-1 and TRBJ2-3; D might be TRBD1 or TRBD2, each matching 5 bases. Germline-derived CDR1 and CDR2 are MGHRA and YSYEKL. The V end was cut by 3 bases, the J end by 0 bases, with 10 bases between. The CDR3 is 15 amino acids.

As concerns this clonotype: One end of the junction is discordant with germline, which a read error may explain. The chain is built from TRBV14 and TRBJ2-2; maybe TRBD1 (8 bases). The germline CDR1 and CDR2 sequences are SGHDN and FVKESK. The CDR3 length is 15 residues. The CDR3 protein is CASSRRQGQGGGLFF. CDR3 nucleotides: TGTGCCAGCAGCCGCCGACAGGGGCAAGGCGGGGGGCTGTTTTTT.

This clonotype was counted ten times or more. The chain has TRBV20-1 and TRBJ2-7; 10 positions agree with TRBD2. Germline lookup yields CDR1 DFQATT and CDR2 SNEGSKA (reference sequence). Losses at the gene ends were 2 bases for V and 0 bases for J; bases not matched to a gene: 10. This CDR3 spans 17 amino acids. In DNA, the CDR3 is TGCAGTGCTAGAAGGCCCAATAGCGGGGGGCGCTCCTACGAGCAGTACTTC. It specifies CSARRPNSGGRSYEQYF.

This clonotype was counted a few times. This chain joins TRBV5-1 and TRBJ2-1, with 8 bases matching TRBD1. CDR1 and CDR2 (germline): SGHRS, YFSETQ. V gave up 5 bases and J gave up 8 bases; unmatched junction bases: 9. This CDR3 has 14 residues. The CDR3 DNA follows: TGCGCCAGCAGTGGGGCAGGGGGCTCGGATGAGCAGTTCTTC. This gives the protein CASSGAGGSDEQFF.

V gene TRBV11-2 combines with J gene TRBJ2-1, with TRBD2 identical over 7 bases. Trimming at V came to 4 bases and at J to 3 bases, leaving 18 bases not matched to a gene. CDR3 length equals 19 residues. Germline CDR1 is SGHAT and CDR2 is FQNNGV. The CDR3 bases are TGTGCCAGCAGCTCATCAGCTGGGTGGCGGGGGACTTACTACAATGAGCAGTTCTTC. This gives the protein CASSSSAGWRGTYYNEQFF.

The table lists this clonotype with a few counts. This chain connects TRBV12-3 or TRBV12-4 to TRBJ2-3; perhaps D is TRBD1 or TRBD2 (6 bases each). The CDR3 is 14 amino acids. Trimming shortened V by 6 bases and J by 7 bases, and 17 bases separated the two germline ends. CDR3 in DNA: TGTGCCAGCAGCAAGGGGGACGGGGGAAATACGCAGTATTTT. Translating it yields CASSKGDGGNTQYF.

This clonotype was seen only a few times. This CDR3 reads CASSLDIGYTF. Written as DNA, the CDR3 is TGTGCCAGCAGTCTGGACATTGGCTACACCTTC. This rearrangement joins TRBV28 to TRBJ1-2; perhaps TRBD1 as D (5 bases). Trimming took off 5 bases at V and 7 bases at J, with 8 bases between the two ends. Germline V gene data show CDR1 as MDHEN and CDR2 as SYDVKM. The CDR3 is made up of 11 amino acids.

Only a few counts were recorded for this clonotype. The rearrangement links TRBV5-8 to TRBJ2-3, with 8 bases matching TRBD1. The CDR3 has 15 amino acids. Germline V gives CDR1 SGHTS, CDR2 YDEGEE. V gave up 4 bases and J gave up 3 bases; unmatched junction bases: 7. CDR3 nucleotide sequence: TGTGCCAGCAGCCTCTGGACAGGGAGAACAGATACGCAGTATTTT. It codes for CASSLWTGRTDTQYF.

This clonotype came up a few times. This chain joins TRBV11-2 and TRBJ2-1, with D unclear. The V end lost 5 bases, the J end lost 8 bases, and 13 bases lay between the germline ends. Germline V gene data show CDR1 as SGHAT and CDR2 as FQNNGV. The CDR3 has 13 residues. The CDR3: CASSRFSWDEQFF. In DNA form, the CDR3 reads TGTGCCAGCAGCCGTTTTAGCTGGGATGAGCAGTTCTTC. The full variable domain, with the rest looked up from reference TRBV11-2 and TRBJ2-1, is EAGVAQSPRYKIIEKRQSVAFWCNPISGHATLYWYQQILGQGPKLLIQFQNNGVVDDSQLPKDRFSAERLKGVDSTLKIQPAKLEDSAVYLCASSRFSWDEQFFGPGTRLTVL.

CDR3 loop: CASSPRARGELFF. CDR3 DNA sequence: TGTGCCAGCAGTCCCCGGGCGCGAGGGGAGCTGTTTTTT. The rearrangement links TRBV12-3 or TRBV12-4 to TRBJ2-2; no firm D call. Trimming cost V 5 bases and J 8 bases, with 12 bases left between them. The CDR3 is made up of 13 amino acids.

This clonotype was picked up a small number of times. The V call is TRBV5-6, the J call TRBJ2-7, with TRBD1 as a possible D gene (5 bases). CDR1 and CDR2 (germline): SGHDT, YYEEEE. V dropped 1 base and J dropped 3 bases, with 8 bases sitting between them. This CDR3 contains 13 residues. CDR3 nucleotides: TGTGCCAGCAGCTTGCCTGACAGCTACGAGCAGTACTTC. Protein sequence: CASSLPDSYEQYF.

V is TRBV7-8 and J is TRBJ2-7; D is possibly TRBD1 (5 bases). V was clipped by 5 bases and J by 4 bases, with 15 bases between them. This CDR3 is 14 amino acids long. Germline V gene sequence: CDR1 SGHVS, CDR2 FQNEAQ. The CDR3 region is CASSDRQRRYEQYF. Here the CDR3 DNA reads TGTGCCAGCAGCGACCGACAGCGACGGTACGAGCAGTACTTC.